The 4 T cell receptor beta chains listed next were all sequenced from one sample in a study of vaccination effects on CD4 cells after COVID-19. ViraFEST assay sequencing came after antigen-specific CD4+ T cells were expanded with viral peptide pools. Subsequent to a culture period of 10 to 11 days, CD4+ T cells were isolated. Either the mRNA-1273 or the BNT162b2 vaccine was given to participants as two doses. The antigens for these receptors are not known. Using immunoSEQ multiplex PCR, the repertoire was profiled, and TCRdb retains in-frame clones only, with some absent. Here the sample spans approximately 13,000 clones, 72% being singletons. The sequencing used CD4+ T cells from PBMCs cultured with SARS-CoV-2 spike peptides, collected after COVID-19 vaccination. The receptors here all came from a human donor who received a COVID-19 vaccine.

The chain is built from TRBV3-1 (or the pseudogene TRBV3-2) and TRBJ2-5, with TRBD2 matching 12 bases. After removal of 1 base from V and 4 bases from J, the junction contained 1 base not matched to a gene. The CDR3 contains 15 residues. Per germline, CDR1 LGHDT and CDR2 YNNKEL (reference sequence). CDR3 nucleotide sequence: TGTGCCAGCAGCCAAGGGACTAGCGGGACAGAGACCCAGTACTTC. Protein product: CASSQGTSGTETQYF.

The chain joins TRBV3-1 (or the pseudogene TRBV3-2) to TRBJ2-3; 7 nucleotides align to TRBD2. The V gene's germline CDR1 is LGHDT and CDR2 YNNKEL (reference sequence). Trimming at V came to 0 bases and at J to 6 bases, leaving 3 bases not matched to a gene. This CDR3 has 14 amino acids. The CDR3 nucleotides are TGTGCCAGCAGCCAAGACGGGGGGTGGGATACGCAGTATTTT. Translating gives CASSQDGGWDTQYF.

This sequence joins TRBV29-1 and TRBJ2-5; 7 positions match TRBD1. The germline V gene has CDR1 SQVTM and CDR2 ANQGSEA. This CDR3 is 13 amino acids long. V trimming: 4 bases; J trimming: 5 bases; junction bases outside the gene matches: 7. In DNA form, the CDR3 reads TGCAGCGTTGCGACAGGGTTGCGCGAGACCCAGTACTTC. Amino acid sequence: CSVATGLRETQYF.

V gene TRBV27 combines with J gene TRBJ1-3; D is possibly TRBD1 (6 bases). The germline V gene encodes CDR1 MNHEY and CDR2 SMNVEV (reference sequence). This CDR3 comprises 14 residues. The germline V and J ends were trimmed by 6 bases and 0 bases, with 9 bases remaining between them. As DNA, the CDR3 is TGTGCCAGCAGCCAGGGGAGCTCTGGAAACACCATATATTTT. Amino acid sequence: CASSQGSSGNTIYF.